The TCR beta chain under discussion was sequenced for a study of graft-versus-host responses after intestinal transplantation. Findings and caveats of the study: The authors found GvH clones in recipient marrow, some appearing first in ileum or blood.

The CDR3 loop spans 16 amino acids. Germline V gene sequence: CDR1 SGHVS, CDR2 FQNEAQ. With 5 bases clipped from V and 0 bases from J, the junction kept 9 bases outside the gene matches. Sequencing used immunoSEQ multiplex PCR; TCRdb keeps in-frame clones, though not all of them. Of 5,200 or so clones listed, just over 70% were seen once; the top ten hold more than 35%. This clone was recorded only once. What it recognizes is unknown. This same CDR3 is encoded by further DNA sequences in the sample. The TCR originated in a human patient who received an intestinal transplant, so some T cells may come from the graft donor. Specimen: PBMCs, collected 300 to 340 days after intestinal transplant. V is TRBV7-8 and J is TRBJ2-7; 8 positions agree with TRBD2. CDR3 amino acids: CASSAGGGLSSYEQYF. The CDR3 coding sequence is TGTGCCAGCAGCGCGGGGGGAGGCCTTAGCTCCTACGAGCAGTACTTC.